A selection of T cell receptor beta chains follows, all from one sample in a study of blood T cell repertoires in COVID-19. This table comes from immunoSEQ multiplex PCR, and its TCRdb copy is limited to in-frame clones, with some not included. The repertoire holds about 200,000 clones, with approximately 85% as singletons. Sequencing was performed on peripheral blood. These receptors came from a woman aged 70-85 years with COVID-19, enrolled during active disease. CDR3s include the opening cysteine and the closing phenylalanine or tryptophan. The D gene is left open where the match is weak. Size is omitted from some rows. Given values are once, few, many or a class for expanded clones.

>TRBV19|-|TRBJ1-1|few
TGTGCCAGTACCCCACAATCGGGGAACACTGAAGCTTTCTTT
CASTPQSGNTEAFF
>TRBV6-2/TRBV6-3|-|TRBJ2-5|-
TGTGCCAGCAGTTACTCTTGGCAGGACCAAGAGACCCAGTACTTC
CASSYSWQDQETQYF
>TRBV19|TRBD2|TRBJ2-1|-
TGTGCCAGTAGTATAGGGACTAGCGGGAGGTTGAGGGAGCAGTTCTTC
CASSIGTSGRLREQFF
>TRBV7-2|TRBD1|TRBJ2-3|-
TGTGCCAGCAGCTTGCGGGGACAGGGGTTAGGAGATACGCAGTATTTT
CASSLRGQGLGDTQYF
>TRBV4-1|-|TRBJ2-1|-
TGCGCCAGCAGCCAAGATCGGAGGGCTAATGAGCAGTTCTTC
CASSQDRRANEQFF
>TRBV7-2|-|TRBJ2-7|-
TGTGCCAGCAGCTCCGGGACTCCCTACGAGCAGTACTTC
CASSSGTPYEQYF
>TRBV11-3|TRBD1|TRBJ1-1|once
TGTGCCAGCAGCCCCCGGACAGGGAACACTGAAGCTTTCTTT
CASSPRTGNTEAFF
>TRBV7-2|TRBD2|TRBJ2-3|-
TGTGCCAGCAGCTTATTAGTAGGTGGCGGGGGGGGTGATACGCAGTATTTT
CASSLLVGGGGGDTQYF
>TRBV25-1|-|TRBJ2-1|-
TGTGCCAGCAGCGAAATGAGGCAGAAACACAATGAGCAGTTCTTC
CASSEMRQKHNEQFF
>TRBV6-2/TRBV6-3|TRBD1|TRBJ2-7|-
TGTGCCAGCAGTTACTCACAGGGGGCGAGAACCAACGAGCAGTACTTC
CASSYSQGARTNEQYF
>TRBV15|-|TRBJ2-5|-
TGTGCCACCAGCAGAGACAGGACAAAGACCCAGTACTTC
CATSRDRTKTQYF
>TRBV21-1|-|TRBJ1-2|once
TGTGCCAGCAGCAAAAGGAAAGGGACTCCTAACTATGGCTACACCTTC
CASSKRKGTPNYGYTF
>TRBV30|TRBD2|TRBJ2-1|few
TGTGCCTGGAGAGAAGCGGGAGAGCAGTTCTTC
CAWREAGEQFF
>TRBV3-1/TRBV3-2|-|TRBJ1-2|-
TGTGCCAGCAGCCAGCAGGGGTCCCCCTATGGCTACACCTTC
CASSQQGSPYGYTF
>TRBV7-2|-|TRBJ1-4|-
TGTGCCAGCAGCTTAGCCGGGGTTCAGGAAAAACTGTTTTTT
CASSLAGVQEKLFF
>TRBV6-1|-|TRBJ1-2|-
TGTGCCAGCAGTGAAGCGGGAGCCAGCGGACACTATGGCTACACCTTC
CASSEAGASGHYGYTF
>TRBV19|-|TRBJ2-7|-
TGTGCCAGTACCCCAGGCGCGGGGATTCCCTACGAGCAGTACTTC
CASTPGAGIPYEQYF
>TRBV6-5|-|TRBJ2-5|-
TGTGCCAGCAGTTACTTACAGGGAGTAGAGACCCAGTACTTC
CASSYLQGVETQYF
>TRBV19|TRBD1|TRBJ1-3|-
TGTGCCAGTAGTATAAACGCAGGGGGAGGAAACACCATATATTTT
CASSINAGGGNTIYF
>TRBV19|-|TRBJ1-1|-
TGTGCCAGTAGTGCCGGACAGTTGGTAACCTCTGAAGCTTTCTTT
CASSAGQLVTSEAFF
>TRBV18|-|TRBJ1-4|-
TGTGCCAGCTCACCAATGAGTGGTGAAAAACTGTTTTTT
CASSPMSGEKLFF
>TRBV12-3/TRBV12-4|-|TRBJ1-5|few
TGTGCCAGCAGCTATAGCAATCAGCCCCAGCATTTT
CASSYSNQPQHF
>TRBV21-1|-|TRBJ2-1|once
TGTGCCAGCAGCAACCGACCTCGGGCGGGAGGGCTCCACTGGGTCAATGAGCAGTTCTTC
CASSNRPRAGGLHWVNEQFF
>TRBV9|TRBD1|TRBJ1-2|-
TGTGCCAGCAGCGTAGTTCAGGGGGAGGATGGCTACACCTTC
CASSVVQGEDGYTF
>TRBV11-3|-|TRBJ1-6|-
TGTGCCAGCAGCTTAGACAGTTATTCACCCCTCCACTTT
CASSLDSYSPLHF
>TRBV9|-|TRBJ1-4|once
TGTGCCAGCAGCGCATCCCGTCCGGTTGCAACTAATGAAAAACTGTTTTTT
CASSASRPVATNEKLFF
>TRBV24-1|TRBD1|TRBJ2-1|-
TGTGCCACCAGTGATATGACAGGGTTTGAGCAGTTCTTC
CATSDMTGFEQFF
>TRBV7-2|TRBD2|TRBJ2-2|-
TGTGCCAGCAGCTTAGGGACTAGCTTACCGAGGGGCGGGGAGCTGTTTTTT
CASSLGTSLPRGGELFF
>TRBV11-3|-|TRBJ2-1|-
TGTGCCAGCAGCTTAGATGTACTAAACAATGAGCAGTTCTTC
CASSLDVLNNEQFF
>TRBV9|-|TRBJ1-3|-
TGTGCCAGCAGCGTACGCTCAGGGCCTGGAAACACCATATATTTT
CASSVRSGPGNTIYF
>TRBV7-8|-|TRBJ1-5|-
TGTGCCAGCAGCTTACAGAACAATCAGCCCCAGCATTTT
CASSLQNNQPQHF
>TRBV5-1|TRBD1|TRBJ1-2|few
TGCGCCAGCAGCTGGGGGGACAGGGAAGGCTACACCTTC
CASSWGDREGYTF
>TRBV27|TRBD1|TRBJ1-5|-
TGTGCCAGCAGTTGGACAGGGATAGATCAGCCCCAGCATTTT
CASSWTGIDQPQHF
>TRBV10-3|-|TRBJ2-1|-
TGTGCCATCAGGACGGGGGAGAGAGACAATGAGCAGTTCTTC
CAIRTGERDNEQFF
>TRBV29-1|TRBD2|TRBJ2-1|-
TGCAGCGTCCCTGGCCTAGCGGGAGATGCTAGCGATGAGCAGTTCTTC
CSVPGLAGDASDEQFF
>TRBV6-1|-|TRBJ1-1|-
TGTGCCAGCAGTGAAGCGCTATCGGGCACTGAAGCTTTCTTT
CASSEALSGTEAFF
>TRBV7-2|TRBD1|TRBJ2-7|-
TGTGCCAGCAGCCCACGACAGGGGATTAGCTACGAGCAGTACTTC
CASSPRQGISYEQYF
>TRBV6-2/TRBV6-3|-|TRBJ2-2|-
TGTGCCAGCAGTTTTAGCCTGACCGGGGAGCTGTTTTTT
CASSFSLTGELFF
>TRBV29-1|-|TRBJ2-1|-
TGCAGCGTTGAAGGGCCCCTGCGGGACCTGTTCTTC
CSVEGPLRDLFF
>TRBV19|-|TRBJ1-5|-
TGTGCCAGTAGTCCGATTAACGGGAATCAGCCCCAGCATTTT
CASSPINGNQPQHF
>TRBV18|TRBD2|TRBJ2-3|-
TGTGCCAGCTCATCTCAGCGGGGTTCTAGCACAGATACGCAGTATTTT
CASSSQRGSSTDTQYF
>TRBV7-2|TRBD2|TRBJ2-3|-
TGTGCCAGCAGCACGGGACTAGCGGGAACTAGCACAGATACGCAGTATTTT
CASSTGLAGTSTDTQYF
>TRBV21-1|-|TRBJ1-5|-
TGTGCCAGCAGCACGAAAAGTGACGGACAGGGGGGTTATCAGCCCCAGCATTTT
CASSTKSDGQGGYQPQHF
>TRBV19|-|TRBJ1-1|-
TGTGCCAGTAGTACGCAGGGTACGCACACTGAAGCTTTCTTT
CASSTQGTHTEAFF
>TRBV4-3|-|TRBJ2-1|-
TGCGCCAGCAGCATCGGGACTGTCAATGAGCAGTTCTTC
CASSIGTVNEQFF